The clone carrying this TCR beta chain has a count of ten or more. Naive CD8 T cell sorting was performed on the CD8+CD4-CCR7+CD45RA+ phenotype. This specimen belongs to a study of molecular identifiers for immune sequencing clone quantification. TCRdb analysed the PCR reads with MiXCR anew, one entry per CDR3 protein. The sample includes around 470,000 distinct CDR3 sequences, around 23% of them seen just once. The clonotype comes from a human donor in good health. Some libraries in this study had Jurkat cell RNA spiked in. The sequenced sample was naive CD8+ T cells from blood, with Jurkat cell RNA spiked in. Regarding subset: FACS-sorted CD8+CD4-CCR7+CD45RA+ naive T cells.

The CDR3 sequence: CASGLANEQFF. In DNA, the CDR3 is TGTGCCAGCGGCCTAGCGAATGAGCAGTTCTTC. The chain joins TRBV2 to TRBJ2-1; a weak D match, TRBD2 (6 bases). The ends were cut back, 8 bases at V and 7 bases at J, with 9 bases in the middle. This CDR3 comprises 11 residues. The germline V gene has CDR1 SNHLY and CDR2 FYNNEI. Full variable domain (rest looked up from reference TRBV2 and TRBJ2-1): EPEVTQTPSHQVTQMGQEVILRCVPISNHLYFYWYRQILGQKVEFLVSFYNNEISEKSEIFDDQFSVERPDGSNFTLKIRSTKLEDSAMYFCASGLANEQFFGPGTRLTVL.